These T cell receptor beta chains were read from a single sample in a study of T-cell reconstitution after alpha-beta-depleted transplantation in children. TCRdb passed the PCR reads through MiXCR, listing each CDR3 protein once. The table lists around 800,000 distinct CDR3 sequences, approximately 15% of them singletons. Sequenced here: PBMCs, mostly from graft donor cells, sampled 360 days after TCRalphabeta/CD19-depleted stem cell transplant. All receptors come from a male patient aged 10 to 17 who had a stem cell transplant for acute lymphoblastic leukemia, so the T cells may come from the graft donor. Both conserved end residues are part of each CDR3. D genes are given only for firm matches. The size field is filled for only some rows; it gives once, few, many or a size class.

>few|-|TRBV12-3/TRBV12-4|TRBJ2-2
CASRQKGAGELFF
TGTGCCAGCCGACAAAAGGGGGCCGGGGAGCTGTTTTTT
>many|-|TRBV5-1|TRBJ2-1
CASSLEGGSPYNEQFF
TGCGCCAGCAGCTTGGAAGGCGGTTCCCCCTACAATGAGCAGTTCTTC
>few|TRBD1|TRBV12-3/TRBV12-4|TRBJ1-2
CASSLAGQGSILYGYTF
TGTGCCAGCAGTTTAGCGGGACAGGGGTCGATACTCTATGGCTACACCTTC
>-|-|TRBV19|TRBJ2-1
CASGDPGDEQFF
TGTGCCAGTGGAGACCCGGGGGACGAGCAGTTCTTC
>-|TRBD2|TRBV5-1|TRBJ2-3
CASSLGGSGRGDTQYF
TGCGCCAGCAGCTTGGGCGGTAGCGGGAGAGGAGATACGCAGTATTTT
>-|TRBD1|TRBV5-1|TRBJ1-4
CASSSTIRDRDEKLFF
TGCGCCAGCAGCTCGACCATCCGGGACAGGGATGAAAAACTGTTTTTT
>-|TRBD1|TRBV5-6|TRBJ1-2
CASSRTPRGLVYTF
TGTGCCAGCAGCAGGACCCCCAGGGGGCTCGTCTACACCTTC
>many|-|TRBV10-3|TRBJ2-3
CAISDPGLPTDTQYF
TGTGCCATCAGTGATCCGGGACTCCCCACAGATACGCAGTATTTT
>few|-|TRBV4-1|TRBJ2-2
CASSRRNPPNTGELFF
TGCGCCAGCAGCCGCCGGAACCCGCCGAACACCGGGGAGCTGTTTTTT
>many|-|TRBV20-1|TRBJ2-7
CSARKFRDNSYEQYF
TGCAGTGCTAGAAAATTTAGGGATAACTCCTACGAGCAGTACTTC
>few|TRBD2|TRBV5-1|TRBJ2-2
CASSRLKSGIGGELFF
TGCGCCAGCAGCCGCCTCAAAAGCGGGATCGGCGGGGAGCTGTTTTTT
>few|TRBD1|TRBV12-3/TRBV12-4|TRBJ2-7
CASSPTTGGPYEQYF
TGTGCCAGCAGCCCTACGACAGGGGGCCCTTACGAGCAGTACTTC
>many|TRBD2|TRBV7-8|TRBJ2-1
CASSLAPGLARSSYNEQFF
TGTGCCAGCAGCCTAGCCCCCGGACTAGCGCGAAGCTCCTACAATGAGCAGTTCTTC
>few|-|TRBV7-6|TRBJ2-2
CASSLGGDGELFF
TGTGCCAGCAGCTTAGGTGGGGACGGGGAGCTGTTTTTT
>few|TRBD1|TRBV29-1|TRBJ2-1
CSSIRRDSHNEQFF
TGCAGCTCGATCCGCCGGGACAGCCACAATGAGCAGTTCTTC
>-|-|TRBV7-8|TRBJ2-3
CASSLYGETSTDTQYF
TGTGCCAGCAGCTTATATGGGGAGACGAGCACAGATACGCAGTATTTT
>few|-|TRBV27|TRBJ2-7
CASSLYPRELTGRGYEQYF
TGTGCCAGCAGTTTGTATCCCCGGGAACTGACAGGGAGGGGCTACGAGCAGTACTTC
>-|-|TRBV7-3|TRBJ2-2
CASSLTGYPNTGELFF
TGTGCCAGCAGCTTAACGGGCTACCCTAACACCGGGGAGCTGTTTTTT
>-|-|TRBV11-3|TRBJ2-1
CASSFGFEQFF
TGTGCCAGCAGCTTTGGCTTCGAGCAGTTCTTC
>few|TRBD2|TRBV5-1|TRBJ2-7
CASSSLAGVEEQYF
TGCGCCAGCAGCTCACTAGCGGGAGTGGAAGAGCAGTACTTC
>-|TRBD1|TRBV5-1|TRBJ2-1
CASSSGGAGNEQFF
TGCGCCAGCAGCTCAGGGGGCGCGGGGAATGAGCAGTTCTTC